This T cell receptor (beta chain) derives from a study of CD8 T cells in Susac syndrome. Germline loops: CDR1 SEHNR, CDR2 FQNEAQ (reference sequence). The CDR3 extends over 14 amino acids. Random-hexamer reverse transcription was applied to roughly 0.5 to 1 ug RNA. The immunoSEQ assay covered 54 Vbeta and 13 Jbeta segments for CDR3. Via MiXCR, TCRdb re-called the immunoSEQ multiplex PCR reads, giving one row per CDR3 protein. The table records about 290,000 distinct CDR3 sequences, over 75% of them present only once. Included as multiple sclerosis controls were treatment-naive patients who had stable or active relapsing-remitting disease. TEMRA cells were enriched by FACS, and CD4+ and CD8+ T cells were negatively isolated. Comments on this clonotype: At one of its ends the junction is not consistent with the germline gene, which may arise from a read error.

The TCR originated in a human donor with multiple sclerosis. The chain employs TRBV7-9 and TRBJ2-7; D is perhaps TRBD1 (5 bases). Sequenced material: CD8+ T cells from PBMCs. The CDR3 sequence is CASSTPKQVYEQYF. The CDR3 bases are TGTGCTAGCAGCACGCCAAAACAGGTCTACGAGCAGTACTTC.